This T cell receptor beta chain was identified during a study of T cell changes during pregnancy in multiple sclerosis. The CDR3 totals 15 residues. Germline CDR1 reads SNHLY; CDR2 reads FYNNEI. V was pared by 1 base and J by 0 bases, with 4 bases between. Assay: immunoSEQ multiplex PCR; the TCRdb copy retains only in-frame clones and omits some. In the table there are around 95,000 clones, around 94% of which are singletons. The source was peripheral blood, collected after pregnancy. The gene calls are TRBV2 and TRBJ2-6; D unclear. This TCR was sampled from a female donor in good health, enrolled as a control in a pregnancy study. Here the CDR3 reads CASSEVVSGANVLTF. CDR3 coding DNA: TGTGCCAGCAGTGAAGTCGTCTCTGGGGCCAACGTCCTGACTTTC.